These T cell receptor beta chains were read from a single sample in a study of shared clonotypes between healthy human individuals. Here immunoSEQ multiplex PCR was the method, and the copy in TCRdb shows in-frame clones only, minus some. The sample shows around 2.5 million clones, over 85% of them seen only once. The specimen was naive CD4+ T cells from PBMCs. These receptors came from a man younger than 35 in good health. Some clones in this sample may be carry-over from other donors' samples. CDR3s include the opening cysteine and the closing phenylalanine or tryptophan. D genes are given only for firm matches. The size entry is marked missing in some rows and otherwise reads once, few, many or a size class.

clone_size j_call d_call v_call cdr3_aa cdr3_nt
. TRBJ2-3 TRBD2 TRBV4-2 CASSRRTSGTDTQYF TGTGCCAGCAGCCGCCGGACTAGCGGCACAGATACGCAGTATTTT
. TRBJ2-2 . TRBV10-2 CATSRGNTGELFF TGCGCCACAAGCCGAGGGAACACCGGGGAGCTGTTTTTT
. TRBJ2-7 TRBD2 TRBV19 CASRSLAAPYEQYF TGTGCCAGTAGGTCCCTAGCGGCTCCCTACGAGCAGTACTTC
. TRBJ2-1 . TRBV14 CASSQEGAIGEQFF TGTGCCAGCAGCCAAGAAGGGGCCATCGGAGAGCAGTTCTTC
. TRBJ2-7 TRBD2 TRBV7-3 CASSPPLAGGGGTYEQYF TGTGCCAGCAGCCCCCCCCTAGCGGGAGGTGGGGGAACCTACGAGCAGTACTTC
. TRBJ1-1 TRBD1 TRBV7-9 CASLPGGSTEAFF TGTGCCAGCCTACCAGGGGGTAGCACTGAAGCTTTCTTT
once TRBJ1-2 . TRBV7-9 CASSLATAGYTF TGTGCCAGCAGCTTAGCTACAGCTGGCTACACCTTC
. TRBJ1-1 . TRBV6-4 CASSPPPQGHVSTEAFF TGTGCCAGCAGTCCCCCGCCGCAGGGGCATGTTAGCACTGAAGCTTTCTTT
. TRBJ2-1 TRBD2 TRBV2 CASTPLAGGYNEQFF TGTGCCAGCACTCCACTAGCGGGAGGCTACAATGAGCAGTTCTTC
. TRBJ1-4 . TRBV9 CASSVEGGLNPEKLFF TGTGCCAGCAGCGTAGAGGGAGGTCTGAATCCCGAAAAACTGTTTTTT
. TRBJ1-2 . TRBV18 CASSPPAGDYGYTF TGTGCCAGCTCACCACCGGCGGGGGACTATGGCTACACCTTC
. TRBJ1-1 . TRBV5-1 CASSLGGLNTEAFF TGCGCCAGCAGCTTGGGGGGGCTTAACACTGAAGCTTTCTTT
. TRBJ2-1 . TRBV9 CASSVGMSGGRDEQFF TGTGCCAGCAGCGTAGGAATGAGTGGGGGGAGAGATGAGCAGTTCTTC
once TRBJ2-7 . TRBV7-2 CASSDTPRIYYEQYF TGTGCCAGCAGCGACACCCCCCGGATCTACTACGAGCAGTACTTC
. TRBJ1-6 . TRBV6-5 CASSYRDQNSPLHF TGTGCCAGCAGTTACAGGGATCAGAATTCACCCCTCCACTTT
. TRBJ1-1 . TRBV9 CASTLTADTEAFF TGTGCCAGCACCCTAACTGCAGACACTGAAGCTTTCTTT
. TRBJ2-1 TRBD2 TRBV7-3 CASSQGLAGVNEQFF TGTGCCAGCAGCCAGGGACTAGCGGGAGTTAATGAGCAGTTCTTC
. TRBJ2-7 . TRBV2 CASSLSSYEQYF TGTGCCAGCAGTCTCAGTTCCTACGAGCAGTACTTC
. TRBJ2-7 . TRBV7-2 CASSPDQGIGTYEQYF TGTGCCAGCAGCCCAGACCAGGGGATCGGTACCTACGAGCAGTACTTC
. TRBJ2-3 . TRBV7-2 CASSLGGQTDTQYF TGTGCCAGCAGCTTAGGCGGCCAGACAGATACGCAGTATTTT
. TRBJ1-1 TRBD1 TRBV5-1 CASSRDRMNTEAFF TGCGCCAGCAGTCGGGACAGAATGAACACTGAAGCTTTCTTT
once TRBJ1-1 . TRBV7-2 CASSLQVGTNTEAFF TGTGCCAGCAGCTTACAGGTTGGGACGAACACTGAAGCTTTCTTT
. TRBJ1-3 . TRBV7-9 CASSLGQRSGNTIYF TGTGCCAGCAGCTTAGGACAGCGCTCTGGAAACACCATATATTTT
. TRBJ1-3 . TRBV19 CASSLIISSGNTIYF TGTGCCAGTAGCCTGATTATCAGCTCTGGAAACACCATATATTTT
. TRBJ2-5 TRBD2 TRBV27 CASHIAGQETQYF TGTGCCAGCCATATAGCGGGGCAAGAGACCCAGTACTTC
. TRBJ2-7 . TRBV5-1 CASSLGRDGGEQYF TGCGCCAGCAGCTTGGGGCGGGACGGAGGGGAGCAGTACTTC
. TRBJ2-7 . TRBV28 CASSLFPTAYQQYF TGTGCCAGCAGTTTATTCCCGACAGCCTACCAGCAGTACTTC
once TRBJ2-3 . TRBV28 CASSNLPPDTQYF TGTGCCAGCAGCAATTTACCCCCCGATACGCAGTATTTT
. TRBJ1-1 . TRBV4-3 CASSQDSRAGAFF TGCGCCAGCAGCCAAGATTCAAGGGCCGGGGCTTTCTTT
once TRBJ1-4 TRBD1 TRBV5-1 CASSMSGTGGEKLFF TGCGCCAGCAGCATGTCGGGGACAGGGGGAGAAAAACTGTTTTTT
. TRBJ2-6 . TRBV28 CASTPGIRSGANVLTF TGTGCCAGCACCCCGGGTATCCGCTCTGGGGCCAACGTCCTGACTTTC